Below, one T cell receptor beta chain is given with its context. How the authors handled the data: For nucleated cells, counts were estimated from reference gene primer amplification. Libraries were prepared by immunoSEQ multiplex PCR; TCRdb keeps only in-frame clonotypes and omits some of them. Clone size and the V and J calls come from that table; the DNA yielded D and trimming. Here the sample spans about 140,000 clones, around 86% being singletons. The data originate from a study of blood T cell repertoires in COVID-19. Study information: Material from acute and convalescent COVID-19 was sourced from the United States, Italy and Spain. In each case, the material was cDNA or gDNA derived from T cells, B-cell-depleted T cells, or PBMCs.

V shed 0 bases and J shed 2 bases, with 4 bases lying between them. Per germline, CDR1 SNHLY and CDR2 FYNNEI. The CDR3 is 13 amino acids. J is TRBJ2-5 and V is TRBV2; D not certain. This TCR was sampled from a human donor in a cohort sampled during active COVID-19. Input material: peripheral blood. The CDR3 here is CASSEARQETQYF. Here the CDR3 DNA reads TGTGCCAGCAGTGAAGCGAGGCAAGAGACCCAGTACTTC.